Listed here are 16 T cell receptor beta chains from one sample, sequenced in a study of blood T cell repertoires in COVID-19. Libraries were prepared by immunoSEQ multiplex PCR; TCRdb keeps only in-frame clonotypes and omits some of them. The data show hundreds of thousands of clones, roughly 80% seen once. Sequences were obtained from peripheral blood. These receptors were taken from a woman aged 65 to 85 with active or convalescent COVID-19.

The genes are TRBV10-3 and TRBJ2-3, with TRBD2 matching 8 bases. The germline V gene encodes CDR1 ENHRY and CDR2 SYGVKD. The CDR3 runs 19 residues. J gave up 0 bases and V 3 bases, and 14 bases lay outside the gene matches. The CDR3: CAISEVGRGAHDSTDTQYF. The CDR3 DNA reads TGTGCCATCAGTGAAGTTGGGCGGGGGGCTCACGATAGCACAGATACGCAGTATTTT.

This clone showed up just a few times. The chain employs TRBV27 and TRBJ1-2, with a possible D match to TRBD1 (5 bases). The CDR3 consists of 14 residues. Germline lookup yields CDR1 MNHEY and CDR2 SMNVEV (reference sequence). The germline V and J ends were trimmed by 4 bases and 4 bases, with 13 bases remaining between them. As DNA, the CDR3 is TGTGCCAGCAGTTCCCCCGGGACTGGCTATGGCTACACCTTC. Protein sequence: CASSSPGTGYGYTF.

The chain carries TRBV6-1 and TRBJ2-7; maybe TRBD1 (6 bases). With 2 bases removed from V and 3 bases from J, the gap between germline ends came to 11 bases. CDR3 size: 14 residues. Germline V gene data show CDR1 as MNHNS and CDR2 as SASEGT. CDR3 coding DNA: TGTGCCAGCAGTGAACCCGGGACACGCTACGAGCAGTACTTC. Translation gives CASSEPGTRYEQYF.

The chain carries TRBV28 and TRBJ2-7; TRBD2 matches 8 bases. With V trimmed by 6 bases and J by 12 bases, 10 bases remained unmatched. The CDR3 totals 12 residues. Germline V gene data show CDR1 as MDHEN and CDR2 as SYDVKM. The chain's CDR3 is CASRPTSGRTYF. CDR3 DNA sequence: TGTGCCAGCAGGCCTACTAGCGGCCGCACGTACTTC.

The chain is built from TRBV15 and TRBJ2-2; 7 bases line up with TRBD1. Germline V gives CDR1 LNHNV, CDR2 YYDKDF (reference sequence). This CDR3 comprises 15 residues. The junction had 3 bases not matched to a gene; V was cut back by 4 bases and J by 1 base. The CDR3 DNA reads TGTGCCACCAGCACACGACAGGGGAACACCGGGGAGCTGTTTTTT. Its protein product is CATSTRQGNTGELFF.

As DNA, the CDR3 is TGTGCCTGGATGACTAGCGGGGGGAATGAGCAGTTCTTC. Amino acids: CAWMTSGGNEQFF. The V call is TRBV30, the J call TRBJ2-1, with 13 bases that match TRBD2. V lost 4 bases and J lost 7; bases outside the gene matches: 1. The germline CDR1 and CDR2 sequences are GTSNPN and SVGIG (reference sequence). The length of the CDR3 is 13 residues.

This chain connects TRBV10-3 to TRBJ2-5; TRBD2 matches 7 bases. J gave up 5 bases and V 0 bases, and 12 bases lay outside the gene matches. Germline values: CDR1 ENHRY, CDR2 SYGVKD. This CDR3 spans 17 amino acids. The CDR3 DNA reads as TGTGCCATCAGTGAGTCGCTGGGACTACCCGAGGCGGAGACCCAGTACTTC. Encoded protein: CAISESLGLPEAETQYF.

J is TRBJ2-1 and V is TRBV19, with TRBD2 as a possible D gene (6 bases). This CDR3 comprises 15 residues. Germline V gene lookup returns CDR1 LNHDA and CDR2 SQIVND (reference sequence). V was cut by 0 bases and J by 6 bases, with 12 bases left in between. The CDR3 is CASSIDFGTFNEQFF. Written as DNA, the CDR3 is TGTGCCAGTAGTATAGACTTCGGGACTTTCAATGAGCAGTTCTTC.

The chain employs TRBV7-3 and TRBJ1-1; 10 bases match TRBD1. Germline V gene sequence: CDR1 SGHTA, CDR2 FQGTGA. V shed 2 bases and J 4 bases; nucleotides not matched to a gene: 10. CDR3 length: 17 amino acids. CDR3 nucleotides: TGTGCCAGCAGCTTAGACAGGGGGCGCTTATCTTTCACTGAAGCTTTCTTT. Its protein product is CASSLDRGRLSFTEAFF.

This chain links TRBV7-8 with TRBJ2-5; 10 positions agree with TRBD1. The V gene's germline CDR1 is SGHVS and CDR2 FQNEAQ. The CDR3 runs to 14 residues. V lost 5 bases to trimming and J lost 4 bases; unmatched junction nucleotides: 4. CDR3: CASSHGDRGETQYF. As DNA, the CDR3 is TGTGCCAGCAGCCATGGGGACAGGGGAGAGACCCAGTACTTC.

The chain joins TRBV6-6 to TRBJ2-5; 7 nucleotides agree with TRBD1. Germline V gene data show CDR1 as MNHNY and CDR2 as SVGAGI (reference sequence). This CDR3 has 13 amino acids. V shed 7 bases, J shed 2 bases, and the junction held 4 bases outside the gene matches. The CDR3: CASKMGQQETQYF. CDR3 in DNA: TGTGCCAGCAAGATGGGACAGCAAGAGACCCAGTACTTC.

The chain has TRBV5-1 and TRBJ2-7; 8 bases line up with TRBD2. This CDR3 comprises 15 residues. The germline CDR1 and CDR2 sequences are SGHRS and YFSETQ. The J segment lost 10 bases and the V segment lost 0 bases, leaving 12 bases of the junction unmatched. The CDR3 loop reads CASSLGSGGGADQYF. The CDR3, as DNA: TGCGCCAGCAGCTTGGGGAGCGGGGGTGGCGCAGATCAGTACTTC.

The rearrangement uses TRBV19 and TRBJ1-3; D gene uncertain. Germline CDR1 and CDR2: LNHDA and SQIVND (reference sequence). The V and J ends lost 5 bases and 5 bases respectively, with 16 bases between them. This CDR3 comprises 15 residues. The CDR3, as DNA: TGTGCCAGTAGTCAAGCCCCAAACCTAAGAAACACCATATATTTT. This codes for CASSQAPNLRNTIYF.

This clone was seen once. The CDR3 DNA follows: TGTGCCATCAGTGAGTCTGGGGGACTTTTCATCGGGGAGCTGTTTTTT. This encodes CAISESGGLFIGELFF. The chain is built from TRBV10-3 and TRBJ2-2; tentatively, D is TRBD2 (6 bases). Between the trimmed V and J ends, which lost 0 bases and 7 bases, there was a span of 15 bases. The CDR3 totals 16 residues. Germline loops: CDR1 ENHRY, CDR2 SYGVKD.

V usage is TRBV28 and J usage is TRBJ1-5; 10 nucleotides line up with TRBD1. Losses at the gene ends were 6 bases for V and 1 base for J; bases not matched to a gene: 6. This CDR3 comprises 16 residues. Germline loops: CDR1 MDHEN, CDR2 SYDVKM. The CDR3 loop reads CASSWTGGLSNQPQHF. The CDR3 DNA follows: TGTGCCAGCAGCTGGACAGGGGGATTGAGCAATCAGCCCCAGCATTTT.

The rearrangement links TRBV19 to TRBJ2-3; 8 bases align to TRBD2. The length of the CDR3 is 17 residues. The V and J ends lost 4 bases and 0 bases, in that order; junction bases with no gene match: 9. In germline, CDR1 is LNHDA, CDR2 SQIVND (reference sequence). CDR3 protein: CASSTWTSSFSTDTQYF. DNA of the CDR3: TGTGCCAGTAGTACCTGGACTAGCTCCTTTAGCACAGATACGCAGTATTTT.